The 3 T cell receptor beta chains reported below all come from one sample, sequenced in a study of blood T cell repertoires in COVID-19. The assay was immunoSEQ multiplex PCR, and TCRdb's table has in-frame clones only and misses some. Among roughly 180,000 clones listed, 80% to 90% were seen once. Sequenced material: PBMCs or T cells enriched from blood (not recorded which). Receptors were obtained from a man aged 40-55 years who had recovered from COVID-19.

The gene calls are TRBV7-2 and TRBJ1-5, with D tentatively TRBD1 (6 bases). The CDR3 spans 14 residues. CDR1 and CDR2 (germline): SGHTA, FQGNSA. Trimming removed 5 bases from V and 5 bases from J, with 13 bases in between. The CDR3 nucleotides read TGTGCCAGCAGCCAAGCACAGGGACATCAGCCCCAGCATTTT. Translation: CASSQAQGHQPQHF.

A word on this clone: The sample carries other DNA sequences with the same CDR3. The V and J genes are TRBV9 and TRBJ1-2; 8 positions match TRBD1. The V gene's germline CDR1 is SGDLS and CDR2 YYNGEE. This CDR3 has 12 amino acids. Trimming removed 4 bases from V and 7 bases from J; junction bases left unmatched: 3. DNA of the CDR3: TGTGCCAGCAGCCCGACAGGGGTTGGCTACACCTTC. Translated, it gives CASSPTGVGYTF.

The CDR3 region is CASRPRERAGNTIYF. CDR3 nucleotides: TGTGCCAGCAGACCCCGGGAGAGAGCGGGAAACACCATATATTTT. The chain employs TRBV2 and TRBJ1-3; no clear D. V was trimmed by 6 bases and J by 4 bases, leaving 16 bases between them. Germline assignment: CDR1 SNHLY and CDR2 FYNNEI. The CDR3 is 15 residues long.